The 30 T cell receptor beta chains in this list originate from one sample, sequenced in a study of identical twins' blood T cells. TCRdb passed the 5' RACE reads through MiXCR, listing each CDR3 protein once. The sample comprises 350,000 to 400,000 distinct CDR3 sequences, 28% of which are singletons, and 5.5% to 7% rests with the top ten. Sequencing used PBMCs. The receptors come from a woman aged 18-50 years in good health.

The chain uses TRBV30 and TRBJ1-4; no reliable D call. The V gene's germline CDR1 is GTSNPN and CDR2 SVGIG (reference sequence). The CDR3 is 12 residues long. V was clipped by 2 bases and J by 5 bases, with 6 bases between them. The DNA of the CDR3 is TGTGCCTGGAGTACCCAGAATGAAAAACTGTTTTTT. As protein: CAWSTQNEKLFF. The variable domain in full, completed from reference TRBV30 and TRBJ1-4, reads SQTIHQWPATLVQPVGSPLSLECTVEGTSNPNLYWYRQAAGRGLQLLFYSVGIGQISSEVPQNLSASRPQDRQFILSSKKLLLSDSGFYLCAWSTQNEKLFFGSGTQLSVL.

This chain joins TRBV6-2 or TRBV6-3 and TRBJ2-7; D remains unclear. Between the trimmed V and J ends, which lost 3 bases and 3 bases, there was a span of 3 bases. The germline V gene has CDR1 MNHEY and CDR2 SVGEGT. CDR3 length: 11 amino acids. Here the CDR3 DNA reads TGTGCCAGCAGTTATTTCTACGAGCAGTACTTC. Its translation is CASSYFYEQYF.

This clonotype has a handful of counts. This chain connects TRBV20-1 to TRBJ1-1; 9 bases agree with TRBD1. CDR1 DFQATT and CDR2 SNEGSKA come from the germline V gene (reference sequence). V lost 7 bases and J lost 4; bases outside the gene matches: 7. The CDR3 runs 13 residues. The CDR3 protein is CSVSTGGATEAFF. CDR3 sequence (DNA): TGCAGTGTTTCGACAGGGGGTGCCACTGAAGCTTTCTTT.

This clonotype occurred a few times. The CDR3 loop reads CSARDRDRESYNSPLHF. The CDR3 DNA reads as TGCAGTGCTAGAGATCGGGACAGGGAATCCTATAATTCACCCCTCCACTTT. The rearrangement joins TRBV20-1 to TRBJ1-6; 9 nucleotides agree with TRBD1. Per germline, CDR1 DFQATT and CDR2 SNEGSKA (reference sequence). The CDR3 extends over 17 amino acids. The trim removed 0 bases at V and 1 base at J, leaving 4 bases unmatched.

The V call is TRBV3-1, the J call TRBJ1-1; no clear D. CDR3 length equals 13 residues. Per germline, CDR1 LGHDT and CDR2 YNNKEL (reference sequence). With 3 bases removed from V and 3 bases from J, the gap between germline ends came to 8 bases. The CDR3 loop is CASSHDGYTEAFF. The CDR3 DNA follows: TGTGCCAGCAGCCACGACGGGTACACTGAAGCTTTCTTT.

Worth noting for this clonotype: A single base separates this from a much larger clone, so it may be a read error. The chain employs TRBV12-3 or TRBV12-4 and TRBJ1-5, with D possibly being TRBD1 (5 bases). CDR3 length equals 13 residues. DNA of the CDR3: TGTGCCAGCAGTTCAGGGATGGGTCAGACCCAGCATTTT. It codes for CASSSGMGQTQHF.

The chain employs TRBV20-1 and TRBJ1-2; TRBD1 matches at 9 bases. There are 17 residues in the CDR3. Germline CDR1 and CDR2: DFQATT and SNEGSKA (reference sequence). The J segment lost 4 bases and the V segment lost 2 bases, leaving 14 bases of the junction unmatched. CDR3 residues: CSARYFTGGHLGYGYTF. In DNA, the CDR3 is TGCAGTGCTAGATATTTTACAGGGGGCCATCTTGGCTATGGCTACACCTTC.

This clonotype was found a few times. This chain connects TRBV3-1 to TRBJ2-5; D might be TRBD2 (5 bases). This CDR3 has 14 residues. Trimming took off 7 bases at V and 4 bases at J, with 16 bases between the two ends. Germline values: CDR1 LGHDT, CDR2 YNNKEL (reference sequence). CDR3 sequence (DNA): TGTGCCAGCAAGGAGTCCGGGATTTCAGAGACCCAGTACTTC. It translates to CASKESGISETQYF.

This clonotype has a count of ten or more. The chain employs TRBV7-9 and TRBJ1-1; D possibly corresponds to TRBD1 (5 bases). The CDR3 loop spans 14 amino acids. V dropped 3 bases and J dropped 1 base, with 9 bases sitting between them. From germline, CDR1 is SEHNR and CDR2 FQNEAQ (reference sequence). The CDR3 nucleotides read TGTGCCAGCAGCTTTATCGGGGGGAACACTGAAGCTTTCTTT. Protein: CASSFIGGNTEAFF.

This clonotype came up many times. In DNA form, the CDR3 reads TGCAGCGTTACCCCCGCCTATTACGAAAACATTCAGTACTTC. As protein: CSVTPAYYENIQYF. V usage is TRBV29-1 and J usage is TRBJ2-4; D is ambiguous. From germline, CDR1 is SQVTM and CDR2 ANQGSEA. This CDR3 spans 14 amino acids. Trimming pared 5 bases from V and 5 bases from J, leaving 16 bases between.

The chain recombines TRBV3-1 with TRBJ2-3, with D perhaps matching TRBD2 (6 bases). V was trimmed by 5 bases and J by 10 bases, leaving 22 bases between them. The CDR3 consists of 15 residues. Germline V gives CDR1 LGHDT, CDR2 YNNKEL (reference sequence). CDR3 sequence (DNA): TGTGCCAGCAGCGATTCGGGAGTCCGAGGGCTTGCGCAGTATTTT. It yields the protein CASSDSGVRGLAQYF.

This clonotype was found a few times. The chain links TRBV28 to TRBJ2-1; 8 nucleotides match TRBD2. V trimming: 6 bases; J trimming: 15 bases; junction bases outside the gene matches: 16. The CDR3 is made up of 14 amino acids. Germline-derived CDR1 and CDR2 are MDHEN and SYDVKM. CDR3 in DNA: TGTGCCAGCAGCCTCGAAAATCCGGGGGGGCGGCGGTTCTTC. Amino acid sequence: CASSLENPGGRRFF.

This clonotype was seen only a few times. The J gene is TRBJ2-3, the V gene TRBV10-1; D is unclear. V was shortened by 11 bases and J by 8 bases, with 14 bases between the two germline ends. This CDR3 has 11 amino acids. Looked up from germline, CDR1 is WNHNN and CDR2 is SYGVQD (reference sequence). The CDR3: CASSNLGTQYF. The CDR3 DNA reads as TGCGCCTCGTCAAATCTGGGTACGCAGTATTTT.

This clonotype appeared a few times. The chain's CDR3 is CSVAWSFNYGYTF. The CDR3 DNA is TGCAGCGTTGCATGGTCATTTAACTATGGCTACACCTTC. The gene calls are TRBV29-1 and TRBJ1-2, with D unclear. The CDR3 has 13 amino acids. With 4 bases removed from V and 1 base from J, the gap between germline ends came to 10 bases. In germline, CDR1 is SQVTM, CDR2 ANQGSEA.

The genes are TRBV7-2 and TRBJ1-1; D is undetermined. Trimming pared 5 bases from V and 4 bases from J, leaving 20 bases between. This CDR3 is built from 16 residues. CDR1 SGHTA and CDR2 FQGNSA come from the germline V gene. The CDR3 region has the DNA TGTGCCAGCAGCCAGATGGGGAGTATGAGTACCACTGAAGCTTTCTTT. Translation: CASSQMGSMSTTEAFF.

The chain uses TRBV12-3 or TRBV12-4 and TRBJ1-1; D is unresolved. The length of the CDR3 is 14 residues. V was cut by 6 bases and J by 0 bases, with 11 bases left in between. This CDR3 reads CASRTDGLNTEAFF. The CDR3 DNA is TGTGCCAGCAGGACGGACGGATTGAACACTGAAGCTTTCTTT.

The chain uses TRBV29-1 and TRBJ1-2; D not resolved. Germline-derived CDR1 and CDR2 are SQVTM and ANQGSEA. CDR3 size: 11 residues. Trimming took 2 bases from V and 4 from J, leaving 5 bases between them. CDR3: CSVEQSYGYTF. The DNA of the CDR3 is TGCAGCGTTGAACAGTCCTATGGCTACACCTTC.

V is TRBV5-6 and J is TRBJ1-4; tentatively, D is TRBD1 (6 bases). V was clipped by 1 base and J by 3 bases, with 13 bases between them. Per the germline V gene, CDR1 is SGHDT and CDR2 is YYEEEE. The length of the CDR3 is 16 residues. In DNA, the CDR3 is TGTGCCAGCAGCTTGATCGCACAGGGCTCTAATGAAAAACTGTTTTTT. It codes for CASSLIAQGSNEKLFF.

This clonotype was observed a few times. The chain recombines TRBV29-1 with TRBJ2-1; D unresolved. CDR3 size: 14 residues. Germline-derived CDR1 and CDR2 are SQVTM and ANQGSEA. Trimming took off 5 bases at V and 10 bases at J, with 21 bases between the two ends. The CDR3: CSVFFSRHQREQFF. The CDR3 region has the DNA TGCAGCGTTTTCTTTTCACGGCACCAAAGGGAGCAGTTCTTC.

This clonotype has just a few counts. The V gene is TRBV12-3 or TRBV12-4, the J gene TRBJ1-2; D perhaps matches TRBD1 (5 bases). V was shortened by 2 bases and J by 14 bases, with 18 bases between the two germline ends. The CDR3 length is 13 residues. Here the CDR3 DNA reads TGTGCCAGCAGTTTATCAAGCGGGACCGGCGTGACCTTC. Its protein product is CASSLSSGTGVTF.

This clonotype was recorded at least ten times. The V and J genes are TRBV29-1 and TRBJ2-1; 14 nucleotides line up with TRBD2. V dropped 6 bases and J dropped 10; count of bases not matched to a gene: 5. The CDR3 sequence is 13 residues long. Germline loops: CDR1 SQVTM, CDR2 ANQGSEA. CDR3 DNA sequence: TGCAGCGTGGAGGGACTAGCGGGAGTAGAGCAGTTCTTC. Protein: CSVEGLAGVEQFF.

This clonotype was counted at least ten times. The rearrangement uses TRBV29-1 and TRBJ2-1; D might be TRBD1 (5 bases). Germline V lookup: CDR1 SQVTM, CDR2 ANQGSEA. CDR3 size: 13 residues. Trimming took 3 bases from V and 0 from J, leaving 6 bases between them. The CDR3 reads CSVEDNSYNEQFF. Here the CDR3 DNA reads TGCAGCGTTGAGGACAACTCCTACAATGAGCAGTTCTTC.

This clonotype was found a few times. V and J are TRBV5-4 and TRBJ2-1, with 9 bases lining up with TRBD1. The length of the CDR3 is 14 residues. Germline V gives CDR1 SGHNT, CDR2 YYREEE (reference sequence). V trimming: 4 bases; J trimming: 5 bases; junction bases outside the gene matches: 4. The CDR3 protein is CASSLGQGNNEQFF. For the CDR3, the DNA is TGTGCCAGCAGCCTGGGACAGGGTAACAATGAGCAGTTCTTC.

This clonotype was recorded at least ten times. The V call is TRBV9, the J call TRBJ1-3; no reliable D call. The CDR3 runs to 13 residues. V lost 4 bases, J lost 8 bases, and 13 bases lay in between. Germline V CDR1 and CDR2: SGDLS, YYNGEE. The CDR3 here is CASSPPDTDTIYF. The DNA for the CDR3 is TGTGCCAGCAGCCCCCCAGACACGGACACCATATATTTT.

This clonotype was observed a few times. The genes are TRBV20-1 and TRBJ1-5; the D is unclear. This CDR3 has 12 amino acids. Germline loops: CDR1 DFQATT, CDR2 SNEGSKA (reference sequence). Trimming cost V 0 bases and J 6 bases, with 6 bases left between them. The CDR3 DNA follows: TGCAGTGCTAGAGATTGGGGTCAGCCCCAGCATTTT. It encodes CSARDWGQPQHF.

This clonotype was picked up a small number of times. The V gene is TRBV2, the J gene TRBJ1-1; D is unclear. The CDR3 spans 13 residues. Germline lookup yields CDR1 SNHLY and CDR2 FYNNEI. V lost 8 bases and J 1 base, leaving 11 bases between the germline ends. The CDR3 nucleotides are TGTGCCAGCGGAGTCATGGGGAACACTGAAGCTTTCTTT. Protein sequence: CASGVMGNTEAFF.

This clonotype has only a few counts. The V and J genes are TRBV2 and TRBJ2-1; 8 bases agree with TRBD2. Germline CDR1 reads SNHLY; CDR2 reads FYNNEI. After removal of 5 bases from V and 1 base from J, the junction contained 4 bases not matched to a gene. The CDR3 consists of 15 residues. CDR3 sequence: CASSSGGVSYNEQFF. The CDR3 nucleotides read TGTGCCAGCAGTTCGGGGGGGGTATCCTACAATGAGCAGTTCTTC.

The genes are TRBV29-1 and TRBJ2-1, with D perhaps TRBD1 (5 bases). V lost 6 bases and J lost 3, with 9 bases in between. The CDR3 covers 12 residues. Germline lookup yields CDR1 SQVTM and CDR2 ANQGSEA. The CDR3 sequence is CSVPTDYNEQFF. CDR3 DNA sequence: TGCAGCGTCCCGACAGACTACAATGAGCAGTTCTTC.

This rearrangement joins TRBV20-1 to TRBJ1-2; the D is unclear. Trimming removed 6 bases at V and 6 bases at J, with 14 bases between. Germline V gives CDR1 DFQATT, CDR2 SNEGSKA (reference sequence). The CDR3 extends over 12 amino acids. The CDR3 DNA reads TGCAGTGCCCAAGGTCATCTAGATGGCTACACCTTC. The encoded protein is CSAQGHLDGYTF.

This clonotype was recorded a few times. The rearrangement uses TRBV20-1 and TRBJ1-3; 10 bases map to TRBD1. Unmatched junction bases numbered 4, after V lost 8 bases and J lost 3 bases. Germline V gene lookup returns CDR1 DFQATT and CDR2 SNEGSKA (reference sequence). The CDR3 totals 13 residues. The chain's CDR3 is CSQTGGDGNTIYF. The DNA of the CDR3 is TGCAGTCAGACAGGGGGCGATGGAAACACCATATATTTT.